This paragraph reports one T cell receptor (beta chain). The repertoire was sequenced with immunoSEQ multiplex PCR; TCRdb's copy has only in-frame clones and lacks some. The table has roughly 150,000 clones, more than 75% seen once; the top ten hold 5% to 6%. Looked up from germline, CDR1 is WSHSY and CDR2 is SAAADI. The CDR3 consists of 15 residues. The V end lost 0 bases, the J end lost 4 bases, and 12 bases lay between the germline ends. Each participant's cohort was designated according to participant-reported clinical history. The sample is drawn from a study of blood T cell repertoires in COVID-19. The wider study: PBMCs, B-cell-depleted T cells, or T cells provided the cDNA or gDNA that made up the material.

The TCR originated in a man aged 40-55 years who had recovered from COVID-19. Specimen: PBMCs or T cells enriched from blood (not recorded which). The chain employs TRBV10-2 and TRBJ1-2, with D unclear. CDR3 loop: CASSESVSFGYGYTF. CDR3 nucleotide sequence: TGCGCCAGCAGTGAGTCTGTAAGCTTTGGCTATGGCTACACCTTC.